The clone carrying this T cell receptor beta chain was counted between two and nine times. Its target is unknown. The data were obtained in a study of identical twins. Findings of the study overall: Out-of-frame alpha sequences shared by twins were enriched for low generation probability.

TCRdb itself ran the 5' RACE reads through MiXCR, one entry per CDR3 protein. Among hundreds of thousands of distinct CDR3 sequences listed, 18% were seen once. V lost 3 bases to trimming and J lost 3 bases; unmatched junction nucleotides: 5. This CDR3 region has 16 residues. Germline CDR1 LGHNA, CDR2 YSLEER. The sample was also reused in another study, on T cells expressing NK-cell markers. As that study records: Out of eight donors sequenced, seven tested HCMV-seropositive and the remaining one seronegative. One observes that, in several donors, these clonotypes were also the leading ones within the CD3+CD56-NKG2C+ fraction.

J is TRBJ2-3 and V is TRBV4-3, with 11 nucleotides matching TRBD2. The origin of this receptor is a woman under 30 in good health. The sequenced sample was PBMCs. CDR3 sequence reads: CASSHALAGVTDTQYF. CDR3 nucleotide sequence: TGCGCCAGCAGCCACGCACTAGCGGGAGTAACAGATACGCAGTATTTT.